Reported below is one TCR beta chain. Its antigen is still unknown. The V gene lost 1 base and the J gene lost 4 bases, with 7 bases spanning the gap. Germline lookup yields CDR1 KGHSH and CDR2 LQKENI. This CDR3 spans 14 amino acids. This sample stems from a study of identical twins. Study observations and caveats: Clonotypes of the beta chain that were abundant in cord blood carried fewer insertions (memory repertoires showed none). Beta out-of-frame sequences displayed a weaker excess of sharing between twins.

Healthy Caucasians made up all donors. A universal primer site arose from template switching, and cDNA bore unique molecular identifiers. TCRdb processed the 5' RACE reads anew with MiXCR; each CDR3 protein has one entry. The sample yields about 1.7 million distinct CDR3 sequences, more than 30% seen once. Material for sequencing was cord blood. The chain links TRBV18 to TRBJ2-2; D not resolved. This sequence originates from a newborn girl in good health. Written as DNA, the CDR3 is TGTGCCAGCTCACCACGGGATGTCACCGGGGAGCTGTTTTTT. The encoded protein is CASSPRDVTGELFF. Variable domain in full (rest from reference TRBV18 and TRBJ2-2): NAGVMQNPRHLVRRRGQEARLRCSPMKGHSHVYWYRQLPEEGLKFMVYLQKENIIDESGMPKERFSAEFPKEGPSILRIQQVVRGDSAAYFCASSPRDVTGELFFGEGSRLTVL.